The 21 T cell receptor beta chains below all came from one sample that was sequenced in a study of beta chain features in type 1 diabetes. The entirety of the isolated RNA underwent reverse transcription, so expressed TCRB transcripts were sequenced. Method: immunoSEQ multiplex PCR; TCRdb's copy keeps in-frame clones and lacks some. The sample has 130,000 to 150,000 clones, 10% to 15% seen once; the top ten hold roughly 1.4%. No antigen has been identified for these receptors. General study findings and limits: All four CD4+ subsets from Type 1 diabetes patients carried moderately but significantly shorter TCRB CDR3s.

Sequenced input: central memory CD4+ T cells from blood. The source of these receptors is a man aged 18 to 30 with type 1 diabetes.

The V gene is TRBV30, the J gene TRBJ2-5; TRBD2 is a possible D gene (7 bases). Germline values: CDR1 GTSNPN, CDR2 SVGIG (reference sequence). Between the trimmed V and J ends, which lost 1 base and 5 bases, there was a span of 14 bases. This CDR3 region has 14 residues. CDR3 protein: CAWSGAGGRETQYF. CDR3 nucleotide sequence: TGTGCCTGGAGTGGAGCCGGGGGGCGGGAGACCCAGTACTTC.

This clone was seen more than once but under ten times. The chain links TRBV6-5 to TRBJ2-7, with D perhaps matching TRBD1 or TRBD2 (6 bases each). V gave up 5 bases and J gave up 2 bases, with 10 bases separating them. In germline, CDR1 is MNHEY, CDR2 SVGAGI. The CDR3 spans 13 residues. The CDR3 DNA follows: TGTGCCAGCAGTGCGGGACAAACCTACGAGCAGTACTTC. It codes for CASSAGQTYEQYF.

The rearrangement links TRBV30 to TRBJ1-3, with D unresolved. The V gene lost 5 bases and the J gene lost 0 bases, with 14 bases spanning the gap. The CDR3 runs to 15 residues. CDR1 GTSNPN and CDR2 SVGIG come from the germline V gene (reference sequence). The CDR3 coding sequence is TGTGCCTGGGGTGACCGGAGGCGCTCTGGAAACACCATATATTTT. Residues: CAWGDRRRSGNTIYF.

This clone has more than one count but fewer than ten. The genes are TRBV6-5 and TRBJ2-3; D possibly uses TRBD1 or TRBD2 (6 bases each). The germline V gene encodes CDR1 MNHEY and CDR2 SVGAGI. CDR3 length equals 16 residues. Trimming removed 4 bases from V and 0 bases from J, with 14 bases in between. The chain's CDR3 is CASSSYGGPSTDTQYF. CDR3 sequence (DNA): TGTGCCAGCAGTTCCTACGGGGGCCCAAGCACAGATACGCAGTATTTT.

The chain is built from TRBV7-8 and TRBJ1-2; TRBD1 is a possible D gene (6 bases). Germline V gene sequence: CDR1 SGHVS, CDR2 FQNEAQ. This CDR3 comprises 15 residues. With 5 bases removed from V and 0 bases from J, the gap between germline ends came to 13 bases. The CDR3 DNA sequence: TGTGCCAGCAGCCCCGAGGGGGGGTCTAACTATGGCTACACCTTC. This encodes CASSPEGGSNYGYTF.

This clone was counted only a few times. This chain links TRBV5-1 with TRBJ1-3; TRBD1 matches at 7 bases. Germline V lookup: CDR1 SGHRS, CDR2 YFSETQ. This CDR3 is built from 17 residues. The V and J ends lost 4 bases and 1 base, in that order; junction bases with no gene match: 11. CDR3: CASSLENTGASGNTIYF. The CDR3 coding sequence is TGCGCCAGCAGCCTCGAAAACACAGGGGCATCTGGAAACACCATATATTTT.

The chain combines TRBV10-3 with TRBJ1-1, with 7 bases lining up with TRBD1. J was trimmed by 0 bases and V by 6 bases; bases with no gene match: 4. The CDR3 extends over 14 amino acids. Germline V gene data show CDR1 as ENHRY and CDR2 as SYGVKD. CDR3 sequence: CAISAGQLNTEAFF. CDR3 in DNA: TGTGCCATCAGCGCGGGACAGTTGAACACTGAAGCTTTCTTT.

This clone was counted a few times. This CDR3 reads CASSLVDGTYSPLHF. The CDR3 DNA sequence: TGTGCCAGCAGCTTAGTGGACGGGACGTATTCACCCCTCCACTTT. The chain joins TRBV9 to TRBJ1-6; a possible D gene is TRBD1 (5 bases). V lost 4 bases and J lost 8, with 16 bases in between. Looked up from germline, CDR1 is SGDLS and CDR2 is YYNGEE. This CDR3 is built from 15 residues.

This clone was observed a single time. The chain recombines TRBV30 with TRBJ1-3; a possible D gene is TRBD1 (6 bases). Germline CDR1 is GTSNPN and CDR2 is SVGIG (reference sequence). Trimming stripped 4 bases from V and 0 bases from J, with 7 bases between. The CDR3 runs 13 residues. The CDR3 DNA follows: TGTGCCTGGACAGGGGTCTCTGGAAACACCATATATTTT. Translation: CAWTGVSGNTIYF.

This clone was seen a handful of times. The gene calls are TRBV10-3 and TRBJ2-5; D may be TRBD2 (6 bases). Trimming stripped 10 bases from V and 4 bases from J, with 16 bases between. Germline values: CDR1 ENHRY, CDR2 SYGVKD. The CDR3 covers 13 residues. The CDR3 region has the DNA TGTGCCACCTCCCTGGGAGGCGGAGAGACCCAGTACTTC. Translated: CATSLGGGETQYF.

The chain joins TRBV30 to TRBJ1-3; D is unresolved. The CDR3 extends over 13 amino acids. V gave up 5 bases and J gave up 4 bases, with 12 bases separating them. Germline-derived CDR1 and CDR2 are GTSNPN and SVGIG (reference sequence). Here the CDR3 DNA reads TGTGCCTGGTGGCTCCCTCCGGGAAACACCATATATTTT. Protein: CAWWLPPGNTIYF.

The V gene is TRBV28, the J gene TRBJ1-2; no reliable D call. This CDR3 has 11 residues. Looked up from germline, CDR1 is MDHEN and CDR2 is SYDVKM. Trimming stripped 7 bases from V and 2 bases from J, with 5 bases between. The CDR3 region has the DNA TGTGCCAGCACGGCAAACTATGGCTACACCTTC. Protein: CASTANYGYTF.

This clone was seen more than once but under ten times. The gene calls are TRBV27 and TRBJ2-5, with 9 positions matching TRBD2. The junction had 9 bases not matched to a gene; V was cut back by 5 bases and J by 5 bases. The V gene's germline CDR1 is MNHEY and CDR2 SMNVEV (reference sequence). The CDR3 contains 15 residues. Written as DNA, the CDR3 is TGTGCCAGCAGTCCCCGCGCGGGGGGGCTGGAGACCCAGTACTTC. This codes for CASSPRAGGLETQYF.

This rearrangement joins TRBV9 to TRBJ2-1, with a tentative D call TRBD1 (6 bases). The CDR3 spans 15 residues. V lost 3 bases and J 0 bases, leaving 10 bases between the germline ends. Germline values: CDR1 SGDLS, CDR2 YYNGEE. CDR3 DNA sequence: TGTGCCAGCAGCGAAACAGGGAGCTCCTACAATGAGCAGTTCTTC. Translated: CASSETGSSYNEQFF.

This rearrangement joins TRBV27 to TRBJ2-3, with TRBD2 matching 8 bases. There are 17 residues in the CDR3. Germline assignment: CDR1 MNHEY and CDR2 SMNVEV (reference sequence). Losses at the gene ends were 2 bases for V and 4 bases for J; bases not matched to a gene: 11. CDR3 sequence: CASSLSSGLASPDTQYF. CDR3 bases: TGTGCCAGCAGTTTAAGTTCAGGACTAGCATCTCCAGATACGCAGTATTTT.

The sample holds many counts of this clone. The chain employs TRBV29-1 and TRBJ2-7, with TRBD1 matching 11 bases. From germline, CDR1 is SQVTM and CDR2 ANQGSEA. Trimming at V came to 6 bases and at J to 4 bases, leaving 8 bases not matched to a gene. This CDR3 is 14 amino acids long. The CDR3 bases are TGCAGCGTCGACACCGGGACAGGGGGTTACGAGCAGTACTTC. As protein: CSVDTGTGGYEQYF.

This clone has at least ten counts. V usage is TRBV7-2 and J usage is TRBJ2-1; D call uncertain. Per the germline V gene, CDR1 is SGHTA and CDR2 is FQGNSA. V was pared by 5 bases and J by 7 bases, with 9 bases between. The CDR3 is 12 residues long. CDR3 nucleotides: TGTGCCAGCAGCCCGACCGTAAATGAGCAGTTCTTC. Amino acid sequence: CASSPTVNEQFF.

This clone was recorded a few times. The CDR3 protein is CASSWSGQTEAFF. CDR3 in DNA: TGTGCCAGCAGCTGGTCGGGACAGACTGAAGCTTTCTTT. This sequence joins TRBV5-4 and TRBJ1-1; 7 bases map to TRBD1. This CDR3 contains 13 residues. Germline CDR1 SGHNT, CDR2 YYREEE (reference sequence). V gave up 3 bases and J gave up 5 bases; unmatched junction bases: 4.

The chain couples TRBV7-3 to TRBJ2-7; D call uncertain. CDR1 and CDR2 (germline): SGHTA, FQGTGA. The CDR3 covers 13 residues. V was clipped by 5 bases and J by 6 bases, with 14 bases between them. The CDR3 coding sequence is TGTGCCAGCAGCCCGGCGCACGGACGCGAGCAGTACTTC. Amino acids: CASSPAHGREQYF. Looking up the rest from reference TRBV7-3 and TRBJ2-7 gives the full variable domain: GAGVSQTPSNKVTEKGKYVELRCDPISGHTALYWYRQSLGQGPEFLIYFQGTGAADDSGLPNDRFFAVRPEGSVSTLKIQRTERGDSAVYLCASSPAHGREQYFGPGTRLTVT.

In its sample, this clone was seen a few times. The chain uses TRBV7-9 and TRBJ2-1; a weak D match, TRBD2 (6 bases). V was clipped by 5 bases and J by 5 bases, with 10 bases between them. The V gene's germline CDR1 is SEHNR and CDR2 FQNEAQ (reference sequence). The CDR3 is made up of 13 amino acids. CDR3 sequence: CASSPSGDNEQFF. Here the CDR3 DNA reads TGTGCCAGCAGCCCCTCGGGGGACAATGAGCAGTTCTTC.

The V call is TRBV28, the J call TRBJ2-7, with no clear D. Per germline, CDR1 MDHEN and CDR2 SYDVKM. The CDR3 is made up of 11 amino acids. The ends were cut back, 3 bases at V and 4 bases at J, with 4 bases in the middle. CDR3 in amino acids: CASSFVYEQYF. CDR3 sequence (DNA): TGTGCCAGCAGTTTCGTTTACGAGCAGTACTTC.